This TCR beta chain was documented in a study of shared clonotypes between healthy human individuals. Study summary: Plates per donor: three CD4 naive, three CD4 memory, two CD8 naive, one CD8 memory.

Study-wide findings and caveats: Clonotype sharing across donors was expected to vary with sequencing depth. The four-donor shared clonotypes exceeded non-shared clonotypes in generation probability, with non-shared ones scoring lower.

V lost 2 bases to trimming and J lost 6 bases, with 12 bases between them. The germline CDR1 and CDR2 sequences are ENHRY and SYGVKD. The CDR3 runs 14 residues. With regard to this clone: Its antigen remains unidentified.

The data were produced by immunoSEQ multiplex PCR, yet TCRdb's version contains in-frame clones alone and is incomplete. The table includes some 1,600,000 clones, nearly 99% detected once. J is TRBJ2-3 and V is TRBV10-3; no reliable D call. The sample consisted of naive CD4+ T cells sorted from blood. Stated subset: CD45RA+ positively selected. The receptor was derived from a man aged 30 to 39 in good health. CDR3 protein: CAISEPAVPDTQYF. The CDR3 coding sequence is TGTGCCATCAGTGAGCCTGCCGTTCCGGATACGCAGTATTTT.